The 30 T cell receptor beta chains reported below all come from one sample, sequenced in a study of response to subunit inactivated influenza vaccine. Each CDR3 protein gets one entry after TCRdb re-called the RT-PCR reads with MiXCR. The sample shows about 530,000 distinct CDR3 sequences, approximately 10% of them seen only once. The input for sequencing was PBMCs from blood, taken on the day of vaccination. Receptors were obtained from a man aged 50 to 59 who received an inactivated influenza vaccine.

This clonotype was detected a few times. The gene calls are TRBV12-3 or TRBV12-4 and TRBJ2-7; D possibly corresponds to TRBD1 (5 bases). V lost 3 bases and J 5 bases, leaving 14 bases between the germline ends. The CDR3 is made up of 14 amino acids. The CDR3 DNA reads TGTGCCAGCAGTTTCCAGGGAAGGGGCGACGAGCAGTACTTC. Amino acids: CASSFQGRGDEQYF.

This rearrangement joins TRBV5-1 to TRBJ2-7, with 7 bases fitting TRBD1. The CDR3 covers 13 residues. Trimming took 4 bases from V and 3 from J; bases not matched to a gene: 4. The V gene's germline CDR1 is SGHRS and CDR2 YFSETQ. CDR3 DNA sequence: TGCGCCAGCAGCACGGGACAGTACTACGAGCAGTACTTC. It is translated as CASSTGQYYEQYF.

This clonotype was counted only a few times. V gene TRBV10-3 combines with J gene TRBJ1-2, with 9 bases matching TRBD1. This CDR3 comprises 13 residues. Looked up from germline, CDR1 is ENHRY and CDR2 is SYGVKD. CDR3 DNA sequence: TGTGCGACGACAGGGGGGAACAACTATGGCTACACCTTC. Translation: CATTGGNNYGYTF.

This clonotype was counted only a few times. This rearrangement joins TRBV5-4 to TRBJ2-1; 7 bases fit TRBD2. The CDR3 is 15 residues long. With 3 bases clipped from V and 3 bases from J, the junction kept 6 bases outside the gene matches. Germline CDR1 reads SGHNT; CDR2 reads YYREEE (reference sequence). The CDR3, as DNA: TGTGCCAGCAGCTCAGGACTAGAAGGCTACAATGAGCAGTTCTTC. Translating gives CASSSGLEGYNEQFF.

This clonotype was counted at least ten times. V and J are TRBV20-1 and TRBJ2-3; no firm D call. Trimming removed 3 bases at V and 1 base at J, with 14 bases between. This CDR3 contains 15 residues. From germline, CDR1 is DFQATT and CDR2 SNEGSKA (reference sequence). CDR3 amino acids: CSASPPEYRTDTQYF. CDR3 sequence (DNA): TGCAGTGCTAGCCCCCCGGAATACCGCACAGATACGCAGTATTTT.

The CDR3 protein is CASSQATQGSTDTQYF. The CDR3 region has the DNA TGCGCCAGCAGCCAAGCGACACAGGGGAGCACAGATACGCAGTATTTT. The rearrangement uses TRBV4-1 and TRBJ2-3; 7 bases match TRBD1. Unmatched junction bases numbered 4, after V lost 1 base and J lost 0 bases. Germline CDR1 is MGHRA and CDR2 is YSYEKL. CDR3 length: 16 residues.

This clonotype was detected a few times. The CDR3 is CASRRDGKQETQYF. CDR3 bases: TGCGCCAGCAGGAGGGACGGGAAACAAGAGACCCAGTACTTC. The gene calls are TRBV5-1 and TRBJ2-5, with D perhaps assigned TRBD1 or TRBD2 (5 bases each). Looked up from germline, CDR1 is SGHRS and CDR2 is YFSETQ. The V end was cut by 5 bases, the J end by 2 bases, with 13 bases between. The CDR3 contains 14 residues.

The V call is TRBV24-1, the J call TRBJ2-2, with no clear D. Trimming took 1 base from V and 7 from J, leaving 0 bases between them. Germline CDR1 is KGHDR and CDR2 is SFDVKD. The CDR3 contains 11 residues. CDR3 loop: CATSDFGELFF. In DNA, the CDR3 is TGTGCCACCAGTGATTTCGGGGAGCTGTTTTTT.

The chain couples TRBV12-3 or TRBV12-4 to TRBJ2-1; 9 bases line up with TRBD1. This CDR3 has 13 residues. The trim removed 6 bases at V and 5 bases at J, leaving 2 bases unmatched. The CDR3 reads CASRTGGHNEQFF. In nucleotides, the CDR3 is TGTGCCAGCAGAACAGGGGGCCACAATGAGCAGTTCTTC.

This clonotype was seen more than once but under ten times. This CDR3 reads CASSLSQVPDTQYF. In DNA form, the CDR3 reads TGTGCCAGCAGCTTGTCGCAGGTTCCAGATACGCAGTATTTT. V and J are TRBV7-2 and TRBJ2-3; D is unresolved. CDR1 is SGHTA and CDR2 is FQGNSA in the germline V gene. V gave up 3 bases and J gave up 4 bases, with 11 bases separating them. This CDR3 region has 14 residues. Based on the CDR3 plus reference TRBV7-2 and TRBJ2-3, the full variable domain is GAGVSQSPSNKVTEKGKDVELRCDPISGHTALYWYRQSLGQGLEFLIYFQGNSAPDKSGLPSDRFSAERTGGSVSTLTIQRTQQEDSAVYLCASSLSQVPDTQYFGPGTRLTVL.

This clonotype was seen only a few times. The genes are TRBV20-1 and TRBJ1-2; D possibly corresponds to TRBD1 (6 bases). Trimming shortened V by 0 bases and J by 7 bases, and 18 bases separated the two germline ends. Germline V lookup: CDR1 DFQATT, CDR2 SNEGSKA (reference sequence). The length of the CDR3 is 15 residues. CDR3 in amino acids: CSARETLRGGLGYTF. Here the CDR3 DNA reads TGCAGTGCTAGAGAGACTCTAAGGGGGGGGCTTGGCTACACCTTC.

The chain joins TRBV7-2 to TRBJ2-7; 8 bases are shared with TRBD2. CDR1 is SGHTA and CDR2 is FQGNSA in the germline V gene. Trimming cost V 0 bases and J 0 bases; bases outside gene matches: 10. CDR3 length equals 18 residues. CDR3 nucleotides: TGTGCCAGCAGCTTAGCGGGGGGGGTAGCGGGGAGCTCCTACGAGCAGTACTTC. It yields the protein CASSLAGGVAGSSYEQYF.

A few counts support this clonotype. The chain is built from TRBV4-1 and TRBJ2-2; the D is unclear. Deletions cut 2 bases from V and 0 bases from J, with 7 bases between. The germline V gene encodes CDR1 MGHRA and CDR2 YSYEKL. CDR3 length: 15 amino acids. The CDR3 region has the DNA TGCGCCAGCAGCCAACTGGTAGCGAACACCGGGGAGCTGTTTTTT. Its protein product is CASSQLVANTGELFF.

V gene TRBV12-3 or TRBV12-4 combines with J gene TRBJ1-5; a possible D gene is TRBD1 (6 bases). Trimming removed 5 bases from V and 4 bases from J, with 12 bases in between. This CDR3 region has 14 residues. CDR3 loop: CASSRDTSNQPQHF. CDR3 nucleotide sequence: TGTGCCAGCAGTCGGGACACTTCTAATCAGCCCCAGCATTTT.

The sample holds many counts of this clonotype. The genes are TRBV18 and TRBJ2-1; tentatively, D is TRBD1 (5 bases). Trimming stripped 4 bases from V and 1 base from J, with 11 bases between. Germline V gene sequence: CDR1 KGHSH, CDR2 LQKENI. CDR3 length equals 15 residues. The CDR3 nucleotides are TGTGCCAGCTCACTCCAGGGAAATTCCTACAATGAGCAGTTCTTC. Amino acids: CASSLQGNSYNEQFF.

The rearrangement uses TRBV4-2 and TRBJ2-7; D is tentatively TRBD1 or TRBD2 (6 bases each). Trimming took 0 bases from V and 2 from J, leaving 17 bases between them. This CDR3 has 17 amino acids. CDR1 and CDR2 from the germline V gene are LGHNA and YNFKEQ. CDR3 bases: TGTGCCAGCAGCCAAGAGGATGCGGGACAATGGGCCTACGAGCAGTACTTC. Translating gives CASSQEDAGQWAYEQYF.

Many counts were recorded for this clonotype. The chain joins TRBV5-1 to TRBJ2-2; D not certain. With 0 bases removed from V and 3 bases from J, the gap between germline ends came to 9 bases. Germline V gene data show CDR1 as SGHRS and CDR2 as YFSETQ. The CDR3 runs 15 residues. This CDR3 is CASSLGAIDTGELFF. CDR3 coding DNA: TGCGCCAGCAGCTTGGGAGCGATCGACACCGGGGAGCTGTTTTTT.

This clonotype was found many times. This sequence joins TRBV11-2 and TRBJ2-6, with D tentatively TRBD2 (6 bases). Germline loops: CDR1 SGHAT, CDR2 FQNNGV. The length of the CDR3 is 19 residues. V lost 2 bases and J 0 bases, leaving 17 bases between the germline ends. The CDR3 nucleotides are TGTGCCAGCAGCTTATTTAGAGTCGCGGGACCCTCTGGGGCCAACGTCCTGACTTTC. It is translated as CASSLFRVAGPSGANVLTF.

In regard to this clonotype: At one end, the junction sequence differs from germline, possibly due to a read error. The CDR3 spells CASSLTGRNTAELFF. DNA of the CDR3: TGCGCCAGCAGCCTTACAGGCAGGAACACCGCGGAGCTGTTTTTT. The chain combines TRBV5-1 with TRBJ2-2, with D tentatively TRBD1 (5 bases). This CDR3 spans 15 amino acids. From germline, CDR1 is SGHRS and CDR2 YFSETQ. The variable domain in full, completed from reference TRBV5-1 and TRBJ2-2, reads KAGVTQTPRYLIKTRGQQVTLSCSPISGHRSVSWYQQTPGQGLQFLFEYFSETQRNKGNFPGRFSGRQFSNSRSEMNVSTLELGDSALYLCASSLTGRNTAELFFGEGSRLTVL.

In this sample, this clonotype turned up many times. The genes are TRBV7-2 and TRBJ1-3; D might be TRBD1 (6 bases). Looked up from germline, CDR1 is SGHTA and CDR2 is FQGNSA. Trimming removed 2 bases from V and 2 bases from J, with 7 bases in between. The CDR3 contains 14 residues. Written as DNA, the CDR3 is TGTGCCAGCAGCTTAAACAGGGCTGGAAACACCATATATTTT. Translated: CASSLNRAGNTIYF. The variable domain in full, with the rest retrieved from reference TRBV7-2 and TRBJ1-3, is GAGVSQSPSNKVTEKGKDVELRCDPISGHTALYWYRQSLGQGLEFLIYFQGNSAPDKSGLPSDRFSAERTGGSVSTLTIQRTQQEDSAVYLCASSLNRAGNTIYFGEGSWLTVV.

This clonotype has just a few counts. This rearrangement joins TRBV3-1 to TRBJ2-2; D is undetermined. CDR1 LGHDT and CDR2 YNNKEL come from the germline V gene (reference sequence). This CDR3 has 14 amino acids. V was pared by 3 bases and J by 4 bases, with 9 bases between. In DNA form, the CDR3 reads TGTGCCAGCAGCCAGGGGTTAATCACCGGGGAGCTGTTTTTT. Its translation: CASSQGLITGELFF.

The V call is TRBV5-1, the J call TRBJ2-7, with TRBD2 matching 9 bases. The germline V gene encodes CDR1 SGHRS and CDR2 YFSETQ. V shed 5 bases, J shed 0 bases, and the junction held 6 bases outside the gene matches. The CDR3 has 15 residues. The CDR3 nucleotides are TGCGCCAGCAGAAAAGCGGGAGGAAGCTCCTACGAGCAGTACTTC. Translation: CASRKAGGSSYEQYF.

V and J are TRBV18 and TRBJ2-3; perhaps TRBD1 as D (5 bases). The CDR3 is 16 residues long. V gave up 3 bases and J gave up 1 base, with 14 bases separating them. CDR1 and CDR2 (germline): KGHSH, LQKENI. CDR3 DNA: TGTGCCAGCTCACCGGGCAGGGCCGTGGGCACAGATACGCAGTATTTT. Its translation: CASSPGRAVGTDTQYF.

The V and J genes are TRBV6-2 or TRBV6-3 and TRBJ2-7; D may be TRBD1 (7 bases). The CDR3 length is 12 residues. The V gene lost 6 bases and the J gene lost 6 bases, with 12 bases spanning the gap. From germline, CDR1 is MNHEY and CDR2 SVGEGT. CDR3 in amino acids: CASRFRGAEQYF. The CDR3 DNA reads TGTGCCAGCAGGTTCAGGGGGGCCGAGCAGTACTTC.

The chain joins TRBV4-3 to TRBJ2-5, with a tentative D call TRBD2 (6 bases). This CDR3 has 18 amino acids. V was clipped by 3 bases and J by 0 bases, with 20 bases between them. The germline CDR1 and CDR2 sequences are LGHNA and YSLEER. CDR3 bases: TGCGCCAGCAGCCACCGAGCCGGGAGCTGGGGAGACCAAGAGACCCAGTACTTC. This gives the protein CASSHRAGSWGDQETQYF.

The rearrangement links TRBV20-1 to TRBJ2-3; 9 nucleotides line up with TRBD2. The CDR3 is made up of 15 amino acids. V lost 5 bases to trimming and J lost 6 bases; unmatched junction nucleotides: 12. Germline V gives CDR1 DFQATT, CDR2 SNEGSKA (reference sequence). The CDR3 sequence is CSAYLISGSVDTQYF. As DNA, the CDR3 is TGCAGTGCTTATCTGATTAGCGGGAGTGTTGATACGCAGTATTTT.

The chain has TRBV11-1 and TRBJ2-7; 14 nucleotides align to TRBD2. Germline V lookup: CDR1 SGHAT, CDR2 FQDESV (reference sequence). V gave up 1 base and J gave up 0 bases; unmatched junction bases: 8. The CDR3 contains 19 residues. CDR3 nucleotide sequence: TGTGCCAGCAGCTTAGGGAGCGCGGGACTAGCGGGGGCCTCCTACGAGCAGTACTTC. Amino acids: CASSLGSAGLAGASYEQYF.

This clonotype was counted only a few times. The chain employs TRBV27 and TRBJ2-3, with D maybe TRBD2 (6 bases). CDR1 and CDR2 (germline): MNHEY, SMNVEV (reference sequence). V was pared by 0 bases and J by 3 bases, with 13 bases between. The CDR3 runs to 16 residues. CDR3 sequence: CASSLSMRGRTDTQYF. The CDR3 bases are TGTGCCAGCAGTTTATCGATGCGGGGTCGGACAGATACGCAGTATTTT.

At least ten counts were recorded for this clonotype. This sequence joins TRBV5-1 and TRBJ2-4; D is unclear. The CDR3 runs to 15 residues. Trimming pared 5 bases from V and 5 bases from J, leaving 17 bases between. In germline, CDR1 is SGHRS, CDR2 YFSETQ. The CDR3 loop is CASRTDVALENIQYF. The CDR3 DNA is TGCGCCAGCAGAACCGACGTCGCGCTTGAAAACATTCAGTACTTC.

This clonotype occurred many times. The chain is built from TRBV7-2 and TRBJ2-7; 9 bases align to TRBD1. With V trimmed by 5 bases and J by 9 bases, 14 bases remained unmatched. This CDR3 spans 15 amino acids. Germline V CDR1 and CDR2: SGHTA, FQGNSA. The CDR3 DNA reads TGTGCCAGCAGCCTACAAGAGGGACAGGGAAGTCGGCAGTACTTC. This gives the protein CASSLQEGQGSRQYF.